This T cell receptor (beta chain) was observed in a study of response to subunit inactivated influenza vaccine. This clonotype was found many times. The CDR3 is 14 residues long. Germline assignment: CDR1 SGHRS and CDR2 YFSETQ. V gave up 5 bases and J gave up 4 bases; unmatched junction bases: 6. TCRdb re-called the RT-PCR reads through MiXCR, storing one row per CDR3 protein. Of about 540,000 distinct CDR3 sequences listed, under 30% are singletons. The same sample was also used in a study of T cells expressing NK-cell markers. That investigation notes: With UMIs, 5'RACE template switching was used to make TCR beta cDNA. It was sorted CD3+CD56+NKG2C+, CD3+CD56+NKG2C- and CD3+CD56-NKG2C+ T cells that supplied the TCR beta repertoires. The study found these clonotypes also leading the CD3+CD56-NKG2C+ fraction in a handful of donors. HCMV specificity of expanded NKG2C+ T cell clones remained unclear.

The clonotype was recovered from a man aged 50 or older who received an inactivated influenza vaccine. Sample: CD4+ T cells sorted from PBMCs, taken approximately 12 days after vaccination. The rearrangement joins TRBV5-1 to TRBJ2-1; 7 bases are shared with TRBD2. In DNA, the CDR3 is TGCGCCAGCAGTGAAACGGGGGGATACAATGAGCAGTTCTTC. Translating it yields CASSETGGYNEQFF.